This T cell receptor beta chain was recorded in a study of early T cells in non-severe SARS-CoV-2 infection. In the study overall: Sequenced material consisted of bulk RNA (from unsorted whole blood), and chains were unpaired.

This clonotype was seen many times. V was pared by 2 bases and J by 7 bases, with 6 bases between. Germline-derived CDR1 and CDR2 are LGHDT and YNNKEL (reference sequence). The CDR3 has 12 amino acids. Researchers attached unique molecular identifiers to individual cDNA molecules. Each CDR3 protein is one row after TCRdb ran MiXCR on the 5' RACE reads. The sample has under 65,000 distinct CDR3 sequences, roughly 12% seen once. The rearrangement links TRBV3-1 to TRBJ2-4; perhaps TRBD2 as D (5 bases). The sequence was collected from an adult who was a healthcare worker with PCR-confirmed SARS-CoV-2 infection or an uninfected control (not recorded which). The sequencing sample was made of whole blood. The CDR3 region has the DNA TGTGCCAGCAGCCAATCGGGGAACATTCAGTACTTC. As protein: CASSQSGNIQYF. The variable domain in full, completed from reference TRBV3-1 and TRBJ2-4, reads DTAVSQTPKYLVTQMGNDKSIKCEQNLGHDTMYWYKQDSKKFLKIMFSYNNKELIINETVPNRFSPKSPDKAHLNLHINSLELGDSAVYFCASSQSGNIQYFGAGTRLSVL.